This TCR beta chain was captured by sequencing in a study of blood T cell repertoires in COVID-19. V gave up 5 bases and J gave up 5 bases; unmatched junction bases: 8. The CDR3 consists of 16 residues. CDR1 is MNHEY and CDR2 is SMNVEV in the germline V gene (reference sequence). TCRdb's table, derived via immunoSEQ multiplex PCR, lists solely in-frame clones and lacks some. This sample carries more than 85,000 clones, 85% of them seen once, and the ten largest clones take around 38%. Sequenced material: peripheral blood. The clonotype comes from an elderly man with acute or convalescent COVID-19. The chain uses TRBV27 and TRBJ2-3; 12 bases fit TRBD2. The DNA for the CDR3 is TGTGCCAGCAGTATAAGGACTAGCGGGAAGGTAGATACGCAGTATTTT. Amino acid sequence: CASSIRTSGKVDTQYF.